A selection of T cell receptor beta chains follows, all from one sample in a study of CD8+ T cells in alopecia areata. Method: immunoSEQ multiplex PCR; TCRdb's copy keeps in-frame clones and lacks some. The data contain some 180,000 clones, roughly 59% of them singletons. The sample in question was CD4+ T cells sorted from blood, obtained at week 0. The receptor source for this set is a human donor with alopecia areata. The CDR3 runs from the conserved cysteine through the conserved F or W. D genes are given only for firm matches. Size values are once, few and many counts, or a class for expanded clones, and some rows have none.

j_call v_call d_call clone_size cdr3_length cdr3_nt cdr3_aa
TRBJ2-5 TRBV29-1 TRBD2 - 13 TGCAGCGTCGGCGGACTAGCGGGGCAGACCCAGTACTTC CSVGGLAGQTQYF
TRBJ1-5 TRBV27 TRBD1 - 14 TGTGCCAGTCGGGACAGGGGGCCGAATCAGCCCCAGCATTTT CASRDRGPNQPQHF
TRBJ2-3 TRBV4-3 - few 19 TGCGCCAGCAGCCAAGATCTAGGGAAGGGTGGGCACCGGACAGATACGCAGTATTTT CASSQDLGKGGHRTDTQYF
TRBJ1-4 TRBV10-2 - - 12 TGCGCCAGCAGCCTCCCACAGTTCACGGGACTTTTT CASSLPQFTGLF
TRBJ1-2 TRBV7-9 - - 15 TGTGCCAGCAGCTTAGTGTTCCCAACTAACTATGGCTACACCTTC CASSLVFPTNYGYTF
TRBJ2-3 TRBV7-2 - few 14 TGTGCCAGCAGCCTCATACCCGTAGGGGATACGCAGTATTTT CASSLIPVGDTQYF
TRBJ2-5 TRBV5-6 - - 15 TGTGCCAGCAGCTTGAAACTCAGGCCCGGGGAGACCCAGTACTTC CASSLKLRPGETQYF
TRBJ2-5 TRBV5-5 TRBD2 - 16 TGTGCCAGCAGCTCGAGACTAGCGGGGGGCCAAGAGACCCAGTACTTC CASSSRLAGGQETQYF
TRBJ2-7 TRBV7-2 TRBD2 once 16 TGTGCCAGCAGCTCCAAACGAGCGGGAGCTAGCTACGAGCAGTACTTC CASSSKRAGASYEQYF
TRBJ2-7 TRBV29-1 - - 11 TGCAGCGTTGAAGTCCTATACGAGCAGTACTTC CSVEVLYEQYF
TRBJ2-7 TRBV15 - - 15 TGTGCCACCAGCAGAGACGGGGACCCAGCCTACGAGCAGTACTTC CATSRDGDPAYEQYF
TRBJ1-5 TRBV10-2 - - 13 TGCGCCAGCAGTGAGGCAGGGAATCAGCCCCAGCATTTT CASSEAGNQPQHF
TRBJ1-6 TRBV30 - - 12 TGTGCCTGGAGCAAGGACAATTCACCCCTCCACTTT CAWSKDNSPLHF
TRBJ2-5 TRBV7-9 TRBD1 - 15 TGTGCCAGCAGCGACCAAGACAGGGGCCGAGAGACCCAGTACTTC CASSDQDRGRETQYF
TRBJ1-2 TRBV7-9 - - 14 TGTGCCAGCAGCCCGCGGGAGGGCGGCTATGGCTACACCTTC CASSPREGGYGYTF
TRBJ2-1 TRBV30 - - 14 TGTGCCTGGAGGGGGGAAAGCCTCTACAATGAGCAGTTCTTC CAWRGESLYNEQFF
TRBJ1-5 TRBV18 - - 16 TGTGCCAGCTCACCCACGGGAACTAATAGCAATCAGCCCCAGCATTTT CASSPTGTNSNQPQHF
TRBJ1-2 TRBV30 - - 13 TGTGCCTGGAGTGTACGCAGGGTCTATGGCTACACCTTC CAWSVRRVYGYTF
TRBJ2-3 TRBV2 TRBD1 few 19 TGTGCCAGCAGGGGAACTACCCGGGACAGGGAGCAGCTCAAGGATACGCAGTATTTT CASRGTTRDREQLKDTQYF
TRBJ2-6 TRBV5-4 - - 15 TGTGCCAGCAGCTTGGAACTATCTGGGGCCAACGTCCTGACTTTC CASSLELSGANVLTF
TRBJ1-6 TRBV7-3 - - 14 TGTGCCAGCAGCTTAATGTCCAGTAATTCACCCCTCCACTTT CASSLMSSNSPLHF
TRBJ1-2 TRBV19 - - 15 TGTGCCAGTATCTCCAGTAACAGGGCGAACTATGGCTACACCTTC CASISSNRANYGYTF
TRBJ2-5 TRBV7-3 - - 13 TGTGCCAGCAGCTTAGTTCACGGGGAGACCCAGTACTTC CASSLVHGETQYF
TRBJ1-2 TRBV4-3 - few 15 TGCGCCAGCAGCCAAGACCCAACAGGGAGTAGGGGTAGAACCTTC CASSQDPTGSRGRTF
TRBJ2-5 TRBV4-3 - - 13 TGCGCCAGCAGCCAAGCACTTGGTGTGACCCAGTACTTC CASSQALGVTQYF
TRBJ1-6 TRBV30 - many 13 TGTGCCAGCTCCCGGGACCGCGGTTCACCCCTCCACTTT CASSRDRGSPLHF
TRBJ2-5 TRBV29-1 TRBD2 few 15 TGCAGCGTTGTGCTAGCGGGGAACCGCCAAGAGACCCAGTACTTC CSVVLAGNRQETQYF